The rows below give T cell receptor beta chains drawn from one sample of a study of blood T cells in healthy people across ages. Using its own MiXCR run on the 5' RACE reads, TCRdb lists one record per CDR3 protein. The sample carries more than 900,000 distinct CDR3 sequences, 25% to 30% recorded once. The same sample was also used in a study of T cells of mothers and their children.

Sequencing was done on a sample of blood. These receptors were collected from a woman aged 40 to 50 in good health. The CDR3 runs from the conserved cysteine through the conserved F or W. A D gene is named only where the DNA matches it firmly.

len: 11
v_gene: TRBV7-9
d_gene: NA
CDR3aa: CAGSGGASQYF

len: 16
v_gene: TRBV5-1
d_gene: TRBD1
CDR3aa: CASREQGELYNSPLHF

len: 16
v_gene: TRBV15
d_gene: TRBD2
CDR3aa: CATSREGSGGENTQYF

len: 17
v_gene: TRBV7-2
d_gene: NA
CDR3aa: CASSPLDRNRSKNIQYF

len: 14
v_gene: TRBV7-9
d_gene: TRBD1
CDR3aa: CASSSPQGRGGYTF

len: 14
v_gene: TRBV7-3
d_gene: TRBD1
CDR3aa: CASSPTGGRAEAFF

len: 14
v_gene: TRBV7-8
d_gene: TRBD1
CDR3aa: CASRDPGQDYEQYF

len: 11
v_gene: TRBV10-3
d_gene: NA
CDR3aa: CASATNEKLFF

len: 13
v_gene: TRBV3-1
d_gene: NA
CDR3aa: CASSQVPEEKLFF

len: 14
v_gene: TRBV5-6
d_gene: TRBD1
CDR3aa: CAGSGTGVSYEQFF

len: 14
v_gene: TRBV28
d_gene: TRBD1
CDR3aa: CASRDSLSAETQYF

len: 15
v_gene: TRBV7-9
d_gene: NA
CDR3aa: CASSDGEYSNQPRHF

len: 14
v_gene: TRBV5-6
d_gene: TRBD1
CDR3aa: CASSTAGGVTEAFF

len: 18
v_gene: TRBV24-1
d_gene: NA
CDR3aa: CATSDPSAGTQEFNEQFF

len: 14
v_gene: TRBV14
d_gene: NA
CDR3aa: CASSQEAGTSGYTF

len: 16
v_gene: TRBV20-1
d_gene: TRBD1
CDR3aa: CSAPRTGVTMNTEAFF

len: 14
v_gene: TRBV24-1
d_gene: TRBD1
CDR3aa: CATSVGTGSHEQYF

len: 16
v_gene: TRBV5-1
d_gene: NA
CDR3aa: CASSLWSGGINTEAFF

len: 15
v_gene: TRBV7-9
d_gene: NA
CDR3aa: CASSASQGKLDIQYF

len: 16
v_gene: TRBV20-1
d_gene: TRBD2
CDR3aa: CSARSGTSSGGDTQYF

len: 17
v_gene: TRBV7-2
d_gene: TRBD2
CDR3aa: CASSRGAAGTSTDTQYF

len: 16
v_gene: TRBV4-3
d_gene: TRBD1
CDR3aa: CASSQVGQGLYNEQFF

len: 14
v_gene: TRBV20-1
d_gene: NA
CDR3aa: CSARDSGVNSPLHF

len: 12
v_gene: TRBV5-1
d_gene: TRBD1
CDR3aa: CASSFQGVEAFF

len: 15
v_gene: TRBV12-3/TRBV12-4
d_gene: TRBD1
CDR3aa: CASSLAGTGGETQYF

len: 14
v_gene: TRBV24-1
d_gene: TRBD1
CDR3aa: CATSDGQGHQPQHF

len: 12
v_gene: TRBV3-1
d_gene: NA
CDR3aa: CASNLGSSPLHF

len: 15
v_gene: TRBV20-1
d_gene: NA
CDR3aa: CSAERRSGQNTEAFF

len: 16
v_gene: TRBV19
d_gene: NA
CDR3aa: CASTGPGQRSNQPQHF

len: 16
v_gene: TRBV20-1
d_gene: NA
CDR3aa: CSARDIMSPGTDTQYF

len: 14
v_gene: TRBV7-9
d_gene: TRBD1
CDR3aa: CASSLGQDNQPQHF

len: 13
v_gene: TRBV29-1
d_gene: TRBD1
CDR3aa: CSGGQGVGETQYF

len: 16
v_gene: TRBV7-9
d_gene: TRBD2
CDR3aa: CASTIAGGRNTDTQYF

len: 14
v_gene: TRBV6-2/TRBV6-3
d_gene: NA
CDR3aa: CASSYPQTPNEQFF

len: 16
v_gene: TRBV7-9
d_gene: NA
CDR3aa: CASSLSEYSGANVLTF

len: 14
v_gene: TRBV20-1
d_gene: TRBD2
CDR3aa: CSAIAGGPQETQYF

len: 15
v_gene: TRBV28
d_gene: NA
CDR3aa: CASSSPLPGANVLTF

len: 15
v_gene: TRBV7-2
d_gene: TRBD1
CDR3aa: CASSGSGTAAYEQYF

len: 13
v_gene: TRBV20-1
d_gene: NA
CDR3aa: CSARYRYQETQYF

len: 15
v_gene: TRBV20-1
d_gene: NA
CDR3aa: CSAHLGGHSNSPLHF

len: 15
v_gene: TRBV7-9
d_gene: NA
CDR3aa: CASSLATQGRTEAFF

len: 12
v_gene: TRBV20-1
d_gene: NA
CDR3aa: CRVGGTNYGYTF

len: 16
v_gene: TRBV20-1
d_gene: TRBD2
CDR3aa: CSAPLAGGPSSYEQYF

len: 17
v_gene: TRBV27
d_gene: NA
CDR3aa: CASSFLGSTRSYNEQFF

len: 12
v_gene: TRBV10-3
d_gene: NA
CDR3aa: CAISESGAGYTF